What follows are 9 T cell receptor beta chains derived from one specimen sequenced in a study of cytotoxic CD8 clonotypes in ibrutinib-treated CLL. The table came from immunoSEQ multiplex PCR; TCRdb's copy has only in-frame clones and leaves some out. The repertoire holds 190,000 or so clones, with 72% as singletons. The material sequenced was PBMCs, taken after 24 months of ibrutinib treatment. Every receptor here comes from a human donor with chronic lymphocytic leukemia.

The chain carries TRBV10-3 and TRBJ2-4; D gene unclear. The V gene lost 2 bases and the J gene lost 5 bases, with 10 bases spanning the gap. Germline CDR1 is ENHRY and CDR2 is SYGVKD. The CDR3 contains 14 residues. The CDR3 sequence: CAISEKGRQNIQYF. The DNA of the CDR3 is TGTGCCATCAGTGAGAAGGGCCGCCAAAACATTCAGTACTTC.

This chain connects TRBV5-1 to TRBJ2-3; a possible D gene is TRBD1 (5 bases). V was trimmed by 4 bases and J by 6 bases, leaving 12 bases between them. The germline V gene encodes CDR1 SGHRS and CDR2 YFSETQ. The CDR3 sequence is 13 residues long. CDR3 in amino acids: CASSAGLGDTQYF. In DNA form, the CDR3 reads TGCGCCAGCAGCGCAGGGTTAGGGGATACGCAGTATTTT.

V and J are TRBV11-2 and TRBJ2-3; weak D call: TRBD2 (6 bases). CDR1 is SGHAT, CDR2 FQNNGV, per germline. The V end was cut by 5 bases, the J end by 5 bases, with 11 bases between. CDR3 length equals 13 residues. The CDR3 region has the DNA TGTGCCAGCAGCCCCGTGCGGGGAGATACGCAGTATTTT. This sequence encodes CASSPVRGDTQYF.

The CDR3 is CASSLDNRVSNYGYTF. CDR3 DNA: TGTGCCAGCAGCTTGGATAACAGGGTTTCTAACTATGGCTACACCTTC. V is TRBV5-4 and J is TRBJ1-2; the D gene is possibly TRBD1 (6 bases). The CDR3 loop spans 16 amino acids. The V and J ends lost 0 bases and 0 bases respectively, with 12 bases between them. CDR1 is SGHNT, CDR2 YYREEE, per germline (reference sequence).

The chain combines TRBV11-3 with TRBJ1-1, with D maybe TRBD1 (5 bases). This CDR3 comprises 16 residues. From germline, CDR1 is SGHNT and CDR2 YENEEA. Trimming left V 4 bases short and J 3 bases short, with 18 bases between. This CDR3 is CASSWGVGEGDTEAFF. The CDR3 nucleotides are TGTGCCAGCAGCTGGGGCGTAGGGGAGGGAGACACTGAAGCTTTCTTT.

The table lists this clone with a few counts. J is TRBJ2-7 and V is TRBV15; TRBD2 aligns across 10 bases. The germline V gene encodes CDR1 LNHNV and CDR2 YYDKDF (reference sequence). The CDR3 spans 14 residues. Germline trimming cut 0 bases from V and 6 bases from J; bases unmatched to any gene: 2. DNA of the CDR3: TGTGCCACCAGCAGAGAACTAGCGGGATTCGAGCAGTACTTC. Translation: CATSRELAGFEQYF.

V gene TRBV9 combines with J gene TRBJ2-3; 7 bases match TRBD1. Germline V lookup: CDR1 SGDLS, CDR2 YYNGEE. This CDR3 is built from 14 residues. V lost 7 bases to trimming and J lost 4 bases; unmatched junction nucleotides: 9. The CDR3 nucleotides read TGTGCCAGCCAGAGGGGGCTTATGGCAGATACGCAGTATTTT. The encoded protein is CASQRGLMADTQYF.

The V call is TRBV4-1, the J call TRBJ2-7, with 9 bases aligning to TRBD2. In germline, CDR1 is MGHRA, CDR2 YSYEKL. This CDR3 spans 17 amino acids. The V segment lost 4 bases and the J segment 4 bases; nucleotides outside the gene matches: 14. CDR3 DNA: TGCGCCAGCAGCCCCCTCCCAATACTAGCGGGCCGTTACGAGCAGTACTTC. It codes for CASSPLPILAGRYEQYF.

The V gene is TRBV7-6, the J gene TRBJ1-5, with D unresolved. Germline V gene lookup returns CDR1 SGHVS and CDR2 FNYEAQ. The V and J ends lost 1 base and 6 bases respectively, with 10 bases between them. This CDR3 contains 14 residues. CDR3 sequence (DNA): TGTGCCAGCAGCTTAGATTGGGGTTCTCAGCCCCAGCATTTT. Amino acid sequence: CASSLDWGSQPQHF.